A single sample is the source of the 23 T cell receptor beta chains below, sequenced in a study of regulatory T cells in long-lasting Graves disease. As for time point: newly diagnosed GD, antithyroid drugs for less than 3 months. PBMCs were the source of the RNA used for TCR sequencing. Arm-PCR of CDR3 regions with iRepertoire HTBI primers generated TCR beta libraries. MiXCR, run by TCRdb on the multiplex PCR reads, gives a single entry per CDR3 protein. The repertoire holds 500,000 to 700,000 distinct CDR3 sequences, with under 20% as singletons. This sample was also put to use in a study of T cells in Graves' hyperthyroidism and ophthalmopathy.

The material was peripheral blood mononuclear cells (PBMCs), obtained at new diagnosis, from a patient treated with antithyroid drugs. The receptors here all came from a woman in her 30s with Graves disease.

There are a few counts of this clonotype. The chain uses TRBV20-1 and TRBJ2-7; possible D gene TRBD1, 6 bases. Germline V gives CDR1 DFQATT, CDR2 SNEGSKA (reference sequence). V lost 0 bases to trimming and J lost 4 bases, with 16 bases between them. This CDR3 is 15 amino acids long. The CDR3 region is CSARDPTGGRYEQYF. The DNA of the CDR3 is TGCAGTGCTAGAGATCCGACAGGCGGCCGGTACGAGCAGTACTTC.

This chain joins TRBV15 and TRBJ2-2; D call uncertain. The V end was cut by 0 bases, the J end by 6 bases, with 2 bases between. The CDR3 has 12 amino acids. Germline V gene data show CDR1 as LNHNV and CDR2 as YYDKDF (reference sequence). CDR3 residues: CATSRESGELFF. The CDR3 nucleotides read TGTGCCACCAGCAGAGAATCCGGGGAGCTGTTTTTT.

This clonotype showed up just a few times. This chain uses TRBV7-9 with TRBJ2-3, with D possibly being TRBD1 (6 bases). There are 16 residues in the CDR3. The ends were cut back, 0 bases at V and 2 bases at J, with 12 bases in the middle. Germline V lookup: CDR1 SEHNR, CDR2 FQNEAQ (reference sequence). The chain's CDR3 is CASSLATGTSTDTQYF. The CDR3 nucleotides read TGTGCCAGCAGCTTAGCAACAGGGACATCCACAGATACGCAGTATTTT.

This clonotype was seen a handful of times. This chain connects TRBV10-3 to TRBJ1-2; 10 positions match TRBD1. Looked up from germline, CDR1 is ENHRY and CDR2 is SYGVKD. V lost 4 bases to trimming and J lost 8 bases; unmatched junction nucleotides: 4. This CDR3 spans 13 amino acids. In nucleotides, the CDR3 is TGTGCCATCAGTGGACAGGGGGCTAACGGCTACACCTTC. Translation gives CAISGQGANGYTF.

This clonotype showed up many times. This chain uses TRBV27 with TRBJ2-3; weak D call: TRBD2 (5 bases). CDR3 length equals 18 residues. Trimming cost V 2 bases and J 6 bases, with 24 bases left between them. CDR1 MNHEY and CDR2 SMNVEV come from the germline V gene (reference sequence). The CDR3 DNA reads TGTGCCAGCAGTTTAAAGTTTTTCGGGGTTTATTCTGAGGATACGCAGTATTTT. It yields the protein CASSLKFFGVYSEDTQYF.

There are many counts of this clonotype. V is TRBV27 and J is TRBJ1-2; TRBD1 is a possible D gene (5 bases). The germline V and J ends were trimmed by 2 bases and 10 bases, with 14 bases remaining between them. Germline CDR1 and CDR2: MNHEY and SMNVEV (reference sequence). This CDR3 contains 13 residues. The CDR3 DNA is TGTGCCAGCAGTTTAGGGCGCGGGGGATACTACACCTTC. Translating it yields CASSLGRGGYYTF.

There are many counts of this clonotype. V gene TRBV10-3 combines with J gene TRBJ2-5, with unresolved D. Trimming left V 0 bases short and J 5 bases short, with 7 bases between. Germline lookup yields CDR1 ENHRY and CDR2 SYGVKD. This CDR3 has 13 residues. CDR3 DNA sequence: TGTGCCATCAGTGAGTCGGCGTCGGAGACCCAGTACTTC. Translating it yields CAISESASETQYF.

The rearrangement joins TRBV7-2 to TRBJ2-5; no clear D gene. V was shortened by 3 bases and J by 2 bases, with 7 bases between the two germline ends. The CDR3 loop spans 13 amino acids. Germline CDR1 SGHTA, CDR2 FQGNSA. The CDR3 reads CASSLIAQETQYF. DNA of the CDR3: TGTGCCAGCAGCTTGATAGCACAAGAGACCCAGTACTTC.

The rearrangement joins TRBV24-1 to TRBJ2-1; 9 bases map to TRBD2. CDR1 KGHDR and CDR2 SFDVKD come from the germline V gene. The ends lost 4 bases at V and 7 bases at J; junction bases unmatched: 4. This CDR3 spans 14 amino acids. CDR3 sequence: CATSDSGRKNEQFF. Written as DNA, the CDR3 is TGTGCCACCAGTGACAGCGGGAGGAAAAATGAGCAGTTCTTC.

The J gene is TRBJ2-1, the V gene TRBV9, with 9 bases lining up with TRBD2. There are 16 residues in the CDR3. The germline V gene encodes CDR1 SGDLS and CDR2 YYNGEE. The J segment lost 5 bases and the V segment lost 4 bases, leaving 10 bases of the junction unmatched. The DNA for the CDR3 is TGTGCCAGCAGCTCGGTACTAGCGGGCCTGCACAATGAGCAGTTCTTC. Its translation: CASSSVLAGLHNEQFF.

The chain has TRBV30 and TRBJ2-5; 10 bases line up with TRBD1. V dropped 3 bases and J dropped 2; count of bases not matched to a gene: 6. CDR1 is GTSNPN, CDR2 SVGIG, per germline (reference sequence). The CDR3 extends over 15 amino acids. CDR3 sequence: CAWSSRDRGQETQYF. The CDR3 nucleotides read TGTGCCTGGAGCAGCCGGGACAGGGGACAAGAGACCCAGTACTTC.

The gene calls are TRBV28 and TRBJ1-2, with 9 bases identical to TRBD1. CDR3 length: 16 residues. Germline trimming cut 1 base from V and 1 base from J; bases unmatched to any gene: 4. The V gene's germline CDR1 is MDHEN and CDR2 SYDVKM. CDR3 nucleotide sequence: TGTGCCAGCAGTTTATTTGGACAGGGGCATAACTATGGCTACACCTTC. Translation: CASSLFGQGHNYGYTF.

This clonotype was counted between two and nine times. V is TRBV10-3 and J is TRBJ2-3; possibly TRBD1 for D (6 bases). Germline assignment: CDR1 ENHRY and CDR2 SYGVKD. The CDR3 is 13 residues long. V shed 4 bases and J shed 3 bases, with 8 bases lying between them. CDR3 DNA sequence: TGTGCCATCAGTGGACAGGCTACAGATACGCAGTATTTT. Its protein is CAISGQATDTQYF.

Many counts were recorded for this clonotype. The chain joins TRBV20-1 to TRBJ2-3, with TRBD1 identical over 10 bases. Germline V gene lookup returns CDR1 DFQATT and CDR2 SNEGSKA (reference sequence). V lost 4 bases and J lost 3; bases outside the gene matches: 13. The CDR3 length is 17 residues. The CDR3 reads CSATLPIRDRGTDTQYF. The CDR3 DNA is TGCAGTGCTACCCTCCCAATCCGGGACAGGGGTACAGATACGCAGTATTTT.

The genes are TRBV6-7 and TRBJ2-1; 11 bases align to TRBD2. TRBV6-7 is filed as an ORF, its function uncertain. The CDR3 spans 18 residues. The V gene end was trimmed by 2 bases and the J gene end by 6 bases; junction bases not matched to a gene: 12. CDR3 residues: CASSYPSGTSGPANEQFF. DNA for the CDR3: TGTGCCAGCAGTTACCCCTCCGGGACTAGCGGTCCAGCCAATGAGCAGTTCTTC.

This clonotype was observed many times. The chain combines TRBV2 with TRBJ2-1; maybe TRBD2 (5 bases). The CDR3 sequence is 15 residues long. Germline CDR1 SNHLY, CDR2 FYNNEI. Trimming took 7 bases from V and 0 from J, leaving 13 bases between them. CDR3 region: CASNPTGTSYNEQFF. CDR3 DNA: TGTGCCAGCAACCCCACGGGAACCTCCTACAATGAGCAGTTCTTC.

This clonotype was recorded at least ten times. The chain couples TRBV20-1 to TRBJ2-1; 7 bases are shared with TRBD2. This CDR3 contains 15 residues. The V segment lost 2 bases and the J segment 9 bases; nucleotides outside the gene matches: 13. The germline V gene encodes CDR1 DFQATT and CDR2 SNEGSKA (reference sequence). The chain's CDR3 is CSARFVDPGGGEQFF. CDR3 DNA: TGCAGTGCTAGATTCGTCGATCCAGGCGGGGGTGAGCAGTTCTTC.

This clonotype was seen repeatedly, ten times or more. This chain connects TRBV7-2 to TRBJ1-1; D not resolved. V was clipped by 7 bases and J by 0 bases, with 12 bases between them. Germline CDR1 reads SGHTA; CDR2 reads FQGNSA. There are 14 residues in the CDR3. The CDR3 bases are TGTGCCAGCAAACGGCCATCCATGAACACTGAAGCTTTCTTT. Its translation is CASKRPSMNTEAFF.

The table lists this clonotype with a few counts. The chain recombines TRBV30 with TRBJ1-6; the match to TRBD1 covers 7 bases. With V trimmed by 2 bases and J by 10 bases, 8 bases remained unmatched. The CDR3 has 14 amino acids. The V gene's germline CDR1 is GTSNPN and CDR2 SVGIG (reference sequence). The CDR3 DNA follows: TGTGCCTGGAGTTGGGACAGAAGGAGGTCACCCCTCCACTTT. Translated: CAWSWDRRRSPLHF.

This clonotype was found many times. The chain employs TRBV28 and TRBJ2-1, with D tentatively TRBD1 (7 bases). The germline gives CDR1 MDHEN, CDR2 SYDVKM. The CDR3 totals 15 residues. With 7 bases removed from V and 9 bases from J, the gap between germline ends came to 22 bases. The CDR3 sequence is CASTGGGQVKGEQFF. CDR3 nucleotide sequence: TGTGCCAGCACCGGGGGAGGACAGGTGAAGGGTGAGCAGTTCTTC.

This clonotype was picked up many times. The rearrangement joins TRBV12-3 or TRBV12-4 to TRBJ2-1, with 9 bases lining up with TRBD2. The length of the CDR3 is 15 residues. J was trimmed by 8 bases and V by 7 bases; bases with no gene match: 12. In nucleotides, the CDR3 is TGTGCCAGCAAACTCGAGGCGGGAGGGTTCCATGAGCAGTTCTTC. Amino acid sequence: CASKLEAGGFHEQFF.

The rearrangement links TRBV28 to TRBJ2-1; 7 nucleotides agree with TRBD2. The length of the CDR3 is 16 residues. V lost 5 bases to trimming and J lost 0 bases; unmatched junction nucleotides: 7. Germline V CDR1 and CDR2: MDHEN, SYDVKM. CDR3 sequence: CASSRGDVSSYNEQFF. CDR3 DNA: TGTGCCAGCAGTCGGGGGGACGTGAGCTCCTACAATGAGCAGTTCTTC. Variable domain in full (rest from reference TRBV28 and TRBJ2-1): DVKVTQSSRYLVKRTGEKVFLECVQDMDHENMFWYRQDPGLGLRLIYFSYDVKMKEKGDIPEGYSVSREKKERFSLILESASTNQTSMYLCASSRGDVSSYNEQFFGPGTRLTVL.

This clonotype was seen only once. V gene TRBV3-1 combines with J gene TRBJ2-2; 9 bases match TRBD2. CDR1 and CDR2 (germline): LGHDT, YNNKEL (reference sequence). This CDR3 has 18 residues. With V trimmed by 4 bases and J by 6 bases, 15 bases remained unmatched. In DNA, the CDR3 is TGTGCCAGCAGCCCTAACGTCCTAGCGGGGTTTGGGGCCGGGGAGCTGTTTTTT. It specifies CASSPNVLAGFGAGELFF.